These 15 T cell receptor beta chains were all obtained from the same sample, sequenced in a study of spatial heterogeneity in lung cancer. TCRdb ran MiXCR on the 5' RACE reads and lists one entry per CDR3 protein. This sample has about 70,000 distinct CDR3 sequences, with 7.5% to 10% found just once. The time point here: blood at routine non-recurrence follow-up after resection. This specimen consisted of PBMCs, obtained at follow-up. The receptor source for this set is a female donor with early-stage non-small cell lung cancer.

A word on this clonotype: This may come from a read error, since a much larger clone is one base off. The rearrangement links TRBV20-1 to TRBJ2-1; D possibly corresponds to TRBD2 (6 bases). CDR1 and CDR2 (germline): DFQATT, SNEGSKA (reference sequence). CDR3 length equals 13 residues. CDR3 sequence reads: CSAIPGVNNEEFF. Written as DNA, the CDR3 is TGCAGTGCTATACCGGGGGTGAACAATGAGGAGTTCTTC.

In its sample, this clonotype was seen many times. V gene TRBV28 combines with J gene TRBJ2-7, with D perhaps TRBD1 (7 bases). Per germline, CDR1 MDHEN and CDR2 SYDVKM. V was cut by 5 bases and J by 1 base, with 15 bases left in between. The CDR3 runs to 15 residues. The CDR3 bases are TGTGCCAGCAGTCCCCAGGGGGGTAGGTCCTACGAGCAGTACTTC. It specifies CASSPQGGRSYEQYF. Complete variable domain (other parts from reference TRBV28 and TRBJ2-7): DVKVTQSSRYLVKRTGEKVFLECVQDMDHENMFWYRQDPGLGLRLIYFSYDVKMKEKGDIPEGYSVSREKKERFSLILESASTNQTSMYLCASSPQGGRSYEQYFGPGTRLTVT.

This clonotype was seen a few times. The rearrangement joins TRBV18 to TRBJ2-2; 8 bases map to TRBD2. V dropped 6 bases and J dropped 6; count of bases not matched to a gene: 6. This CDR3 contains 14 residues. Germline V gives CDR1 KGHSH, CDR2 LQKENI. CDR3 sequence (DNA): TGTGCCAGCTCGCCCGGGACTAGATCCGGGGAGCTGTTTTTT. Amino acid sequence: CASSPGTRSGELFF.

This clonotype was observed at least ten times. The rearrangement links TRBV5-1 to TRBJ2-7; 7 nucleotides line up with TRBD2. The CDR3 loop spans 14 amino acids. Losses at the gene ends were 4 bases for V and 2 bases for J; bases not matched to a gene: 6. CDR1 and CDR2 (germline): SGHRS, YFSETQ. Here the CDR3 reads CASSPPSGAYEQYF. CDR3 in DNA: TGCGCCAGCAGCCCCCCTAGCGGAGCCTACGAGCAGTACTTC.

This clonotype came up many times. The gene calls are TRBV28 and TRBJ1-5, with D maybe TRBD1 (5 bases). The CDR3 totals 13 residues. The V gene lost 8 bases and the J gene lost 7 bases, with 15 bases spanning the gap. In germline, CDR1 is MDHEN, CDR2 SYDVKM. The CDR3 spells CASEGALGQPQHF. DNA of the CDR3: TGTGCCAGCGAAGGGGCGCTGGGCCAGCCCCAGCATTTT.

J is TRBJ2-7 and V is TRBV6-2 or TRBV6-3; D might be TRBD2 (6 bases). Germline-derived CDR1 and CDR2 are MNHEY and SVGEGT. This CDR3 spans 12 amino acids. Trimming pared 8 bases from V and 5 bases from J, leaving 13 bases between. CDR3 coding DNA: TGTGCCAGCGGCCCGACTAGAAACGAGCAGTACTTC. Its protein product is CASGPTRNEQYF.

This clonotype was detected many times. This chain connects TRBV12-3 or TRBV12-4 to TRBJ1-4; 8 positions agree with TRBD1. J gave up 0 bases and V 8 bases, and 2 bases lay outside the gene matches. The CDR3 has 14 amino acids. CDR3 residues: CASGTGPTNEKLFF. CDR3 bases: TGTGCCAGCGGGACAGGACCAACTAATGAAAAACTGTTTTTT.

The chain has TRBV29-1 and TRBJ1-1, with 7 bases fitting TRBD1. V was pared by 6 bases and J by 1 base, with 5 bases of the junction left unmatched. The V gene's germline CDR1 is SQVTM and CDR2 ANQGSEA. This CDR3 spans 13 amino acids. The CDR3 DNA is TGCAGCGTGACAGGGAGAAAGAACACTGAAGCTTTCTTT. It codes for CSVTGRKNTEAFF.

This clonotype came up a few times. V gene TRBV6-5 combines with J gene TRBJ2-7; D call uncertain. The CDR3 runs to 14 residues. Per germline, CDR1 MNHEY and CDR2 SVGAGI. With 2 bases removed from V and 1 base from J, the gap between germline ends came to 9 bases. CDR3 nucleotides: TGTGCCAGCAGTTACCTTGTCGGATCCTACGAGCAGTACTTC. Protein product: CASSYLVGSYEQYF.

The gene calls are TRBV12-3 or TRBV12-4 and TRBJ1-1, with no clear D. V shed 7 bases and J shed 6 bases, with 12 bases lying between them. This CDR3 region has 12 residues. The CDR3: CASIDWGAEAFF. In DNA form, the CDR3 reads TGTGCCAGCATTGACTGGGGAGCTGAAGCTTTCTTT.

In its sample, this clonotype was seen many times. This chain connects TRBV4-2 to TRBJ2-6; D gene ambiguous. The V end lost 8 bases, the J end lost 0 bases, and 11 bases lay between the germline ends. Germline CDR1 reads LGHNA; CDR2 reads YNFKEQ. CDR3 size: 15 residues. The CDR3 loop reads CASRPGSSGANVLTF. The CDR3 DNA reads TGTGCCAGCCGCCCCGGAAGCTCTGGGGCCAACGTCCTGACTTTC.

This clonotype was detected a few times. This chain joins TRBV2 and TRBJ2-1; TRBD2 matches at 7 bases. CDR3 length: 15 residues. Germline CDR1 and CDR2: SNHLY and FYNNEI. Unmatched junction bases numbered 14, after V lost 4 bases and J lost 11 bases. CDR3: CASSGAGVDEPKQFF. DNA for the CDR3: TGTGCCAGCAGTGGCGCGGGAGTGGATGAGCCTAAGCAGTTCTTC.

There are a few counts of this clonotype. Written as DNA, the CDR3 is TGTGCCAGCAGCTTAGTGCCCTCCGGGACCTCCTACGAGCAGTACTTC. Translation gives CASSLVPSGTSYEQYF. The genes are TRBV11-1 and TRBJ2-7; D might be TRBD1 or TRBD2, each matching 5 bases. Germline CDR1 SGHAT, CDR2 FQDESV (reference sequence). Trimming pared 1 base from V and 0 bases from J, leaving 13 bases between. The CDR3 is made up of 16 amino acids.

The V gene is TRBV7-2, the J gene TRBJ1-5; TRBD1 agrees at 8 bases. V shed 5 bases, J shed 2 bases, and the junction held 5 bases outside the gene matches. There are 15 residues in the CDR3. CDR1 is SGHTA, CDR2 FQGNSA, per germline. The CDR3 spells CASSRQGIGNQPQHF. In nucleotides, the CDR3 is TGTGCCAGCAGCCGACAGGGGATCGGCAATCAGCCCCAGCATTTT.

This clonotype has just a few counts. J is TRBJ2-1 and V is TRBV25-1; TRBD2 agrees at 7 bases. Unmatched junction bases numbered 10, after V lost 2 bases and J lost 9 bases. CDR1 and CDR2 from the germline V gene are MGHDK and SYGVNS. CDR3 size: 15 residues. The CDR3 loop is CASSERWEGGVEQFF. CDR3 DNA sequence: TGTGCCAGCAGTGAACGGTGGGAGGGTGGGGTTGAGCAGTTCTTC.